These T cell receptor beta chains were read from a single sample in a study of T cells in Graves' hyperthyroidism and ophthalmopathy. TCRdb used MiXCR to reprocess the multiplex PCR reads, holding one entry per CDR3 protein. The sample records approximately 500,000 distinct CDR3 sequences, 46% being singletons. Sequencing was performed on peripheral blood or thyroid tissue (not recorded which). The source of these receptors is a woman aged 18-29 years with Graves' hyperthyroidism. CDR3s include the opening cysteine and the closing phenylalanine or tryptophan. The order of the fields is clone size, D gene, J gene, V gene, CDR3 DNA, CDR3 protein. A D gene is named only where the DNA matches it firmly. Rows give clone size only sometimes, using once, few, many, or a class for an expanded clone.

many . TRBJ1-6 TRBV4-1 TGCGCCAGCAGCCAACCAGGTCGTTCACCCCTCCACTTT CASSQPGRSPLHF
many TRBD1 TRBJ2-5 TRBV7-3 TGTGCCAGCAGCCCGAGTGCCCCGACAGGGGGAAAGACCCAGTACTTC CASSPSAPTGGKTQYF
. . TRBJ1-2 TRBV5-5 TGTGCCAGCAGCCAAGCGCAGGCGGTCTACACCTTC CASSQAQAVYTF
many . TRBJ1-5 TRBV6-5 TGTGCCAGCAGTTACTCGATCAGCAATCAGCCCCAGCATTTT CASSYSISNQPQHF
. TRBD1 TRBJ1-5 TRBV29-1 TGCAGCGCTAGACAGGGGGACAGGGGACAGCCCCAGCATTTT CSARQGDRGQPQHF
. . TRBJ2-1 TRBV20-1 TGCAGTGCTAGAGTGAGGAATGTTGAGCAGTTCTTC CSARVRNVEQFF
many . TRBJ1-2 TRBV14 TGTGCCAGCAGCCAAGATTCGGGGACCTATGGCTACACCTTC CASSQDSGTYGYTF
many . TRBJ1-3 TRBV6-6 TGTGCCAGCAGTTACGGGGGTGGCTCTGGAAACACCATATATTTT CASSYGGGSGNTIYF
few TRBD2 TRBJ2-7 TRBV20-1 TGCAGTGCTAGCAGTAGGCGGGAGCTAAGCTCCTACGAGCAGTACTTC CSASSRRELSSYEQYF
many . TRBJ1-1 TRBV11-2 TGTGCCAGCAGCCGGACAGTTCGAGCTTTCTTT CASSRTVRAFF
. TRBD1 TRBJ1-4 TRBV29-1 TGCAGCGTTGAAGGGACAGGTGGGGGTGAAAAACTGTTTTTT CSVEGTGGGEKLFF